This entry lists 6 T cell receptor beta chains sequenced from one sample in a study of CD8 T cells in ankylosing spondylitis (dated by TCRdb to about 2017). What the study reported, not specific to this receptor: Blood from ankylosing spondylitis patients appeared to be characterized by a TCR beta motif made up of several highly homologous amino acid variants.

These TCRs' antigens remain unknown. The library was produced with 5' RACE. TCRdb records Illumina HiSeq 2500 as the sequencer. The public reads were reprocessed in TCRdb via fastp at Q25 and MiXCR, keeping in-frame beta chains. Each CDR3 protein gets just one entry, which takes the most common genes and DNA from the rows behind it. Here the sample has about 220,000 distinct CDR3 sequences; approximately 7.4% occur a single time. The ten biggest clones cover around 14% of the sample. The sample comprised blood, either unsorted or a sorted T cell fraction (not recorded which). All receptors derive from a male donor with ankylosing spondylitis.

This clonotype was seen repeatedly, ten times or more. The J gene is TRBJ1-2, the V gene TRBV9, with TRBD1 identical over 8 bases. The CDR3 is 15 residues long. The germline CDR1 and CDR2 sequences are SGDLS and YYNGEE. V trimming: 4 bases; J trimming: 5 bases; junction bases outside the gene matches: 10. The CDR3 region has the DNA TGTGCCAGCAGCCTAACCCCGACAGGGGAATATGGCTACACCTTC. As protein: CASSLTPTGEYGYTF.

This clonotype was detected ten times or more. The chain carries TRBV20-1 and TRBJ2-7; TRBD2 agrees at 8 bases. CDR1 DFQATT and CDR2 SNEGSKA come from the germline V gene (reference sequence). Trimming cost V 6 bases and J 1 base; bases outside gene matches: 8. CDR3 length: 14 amino acids. The CDR3 reads CSARGAGQSYEQYF. CDR3 in DNA: TGCAGTGCGCGGGGGGCAGGACAATCCTACGAGCAGTACTTC.

This clonotype was observed a handful of times. This chain links TRBV12-3 or TRBV12-4 with TRBJ2-1; a weak D match, TRBD2 (5 bases). The CDR3 loop spans 12 amino acids. The germline V and J ends were trimmed by 3 bases and 5 bases, with 5 bases remaining between them. CDR3 protein: CASSFGDNEQFF. In DNA, the CDR3 is TGTGCCAGCAGTTTCGGGGACAATGAGCAGTTCTTC.

This clonotype was recorded at least ten times. The chain links TRBV6-5 to TRBJ2-3; D is possibly TRBD2 (6 bases). The V gene lost 1 base and the J gene lost 6 bases, with 14 bases spanning the gap. In germline, CDR1 is MNHEY, CDR2 SVGAGI. This CDR3 has 15 residues. The DNA for the CDR3 is TGTGCCAGCAGTTACTGGACTGCGGCGGGGGATACGCAGTATTTT. Translated: CASSYWTAAGDTQYF.

At least ten counts were recorded for this clonotype. This chain links TRBV12-3 or TRBV12-4 with TRBJ1-1; D gene uncertain. The length of the CDR3 is 13 residues. Trimming cost V 1 base and J 4 bases, with 7 bases left between them. CDR3 in DNA: TGTGCCAGCAGTTTAGGGGCACCCACTGAAGCTTTCTTT. This translates into CASSLGAPTEAFF.

This clonotype was recorded many times. The gene calls are TRBV4-3 and TRBJ1-1; D not resolved. Germline values: CDR1 LGHNA, CDR2 YSLEER. The CDR3 has 13 residues. V was clipped by 2 bases and J by 5 bases, with 9 bases between them. The DNA for the CDR3 is TGCGCCAGCAGCCAAACCAGTGAAACTGAAGCTTTCTTT. Translated: CASSQTSETEAFF.